The clone carrying this T cell receptor (beta chain) was counted once. Its matching antigen is unknown. The sample is drawn from a study of T cell responses to AZD1222 COVID-19 vaccine. CDR1 and CDR2 from the germline V gene are MNHNS and SASEGT. The CDR3 spans 14 residues. V was clipped by 1 base and J by 3 bases, with 9 bases between them. This table comes from immunoSEQ multiplex PCR, and its TCRdb copy is limited to in-frame clones, with some not included. The sample holds 75,000 to 100,000 clones, about 92% seen once. Study outcomes and limitations: The study reported that nearly half of spike-specific TCRs target unmutated variant regions. None of the repertoires were sampled until the peak T cell response had passed. With dominance at 160-218 and 743-854, vaccine-associated CD4 TCRs spanned spike. Baseline seropositivity characterized only 5 to 7 AZD1222 recipients.

Sample: peripheral blood, taken on day 0 of AZD1222 vaccination. The clonotype was recovered from an adult in good health. This chain links TRBV6-1 with TRBJ1-2, with a tentative D call TRBD1 (5 bases). CDR3: CASSEGGGHYGYTF. CDR3 in DNA: TGTGCCAGCAGTGAAGGGGGGGGACACTATGGCTACACCTTC.